A single sample gave rise to the 14 T cell receptor beta chains below, sequenced in a study of early stage breast cancer tumors listed by TCRdb under 2017. Libraries came from the immunoSEQ multiplex PCR assay. TCRdb obtained this table from immuneACCESS and retained in-frame rearrangements with V and J assigned. These tables miss some clones; where compared with another copy, unresolved V genes account for less than half of the shortfall, and the remainder is unexplained. This sample holds 25,000 to 30,000 clones; around four fifths were observed only once. Clones ranked in the top ten supply 9.3% of the sample. The sample taken for sequencing was blood. These receptors were collected from a person aged 45-65 years with breast cancer.

The chain recombines TRBV5-4 with TRBJ1-6; the match to TRBD1 covers 7 bases. CDR1 is SGHNT, CDR2 YYREEE, per germline (reference sequence). CDR3 length equals 14 residues. J was trimmed by 7 bases and V by 4 bases; bases with no gene match: 5. The CDR3 here is CASSIPGQNSPLHF. The CDR3 region has the DNA TGTGCCAGCAGCATACCGGGACAGAATTCACCCCTCCACTTT.

The chain uses TRBV6-1 and TRBJ1-1; D gene ambiguous. Looked up from germline, CDR1 is MNHNS and CDR2 is SASEGT. Trimming left V 8 bases short and J 0 bases short, with 7 bases between. The CDR3 extends over 12 amino acids. Here the CDR3 DNA reads TGTGCCAGCGGGGATATGAACACTGAAGCTTTCTTT. Translation: CASGDMNTEAFF.

V usage is TRBV5-1 and J usage is TRBJ1-3; D is unclear. The CDR3 totals 15 residues. With 4 bases removed from V and 0 bases from J, the gap between germline ends came to 11 bases. Germline V gene sequence: CDR1 SGHRS, CDR2 YFSETQ. This CDR3 is CASSERTDSGNTIYF. CDR3 sequence (DNA): TGCGCCAGCAGCGAAAGGACGGACTCTGGAAACACCATATATTTT.

The rearrangement uses TRBV19 and TRBJ2-5; TRBD1 matches 8 bases. Germline CDR1 and CDR2: LNHDA and SQIVND (reference sequence). The CDR3 is made up of 19 amino acids. The junction had 21 bases not matched to a gene; V was cut back by 5 bases and J by 4 bases. The CDR3 reads CASSPKPGQVGSSRETQYF. CDR3 DNA sequence: TGTGCCAGTAGTCCTAAGCCGGGACAGGTGGGATCGAGCCGAGAGACCCAGTACTTC.

The chain couples TRBV12-5 to TRBJ2-1; D call uncertain. The CDR3 spans 18 residues. V was pared by 6 bases and J by 0 bases, with 21 bases between. CDR1 LGHNT and CDR2 FRNRAP come from the germline V gene. The CDR3 DNA reads TGTGCTAGTGGGGTTTACGGTCGGCCACAAGACTCCTACAATGAGCAGTTCTTC. Translation: CASGVYGRPQDSYNEQFF.

The chain couples TRBV28 to TRBJ2-1; TRBD1 might be the D (6 bases). V lost 10 bases and J 7 bases, leaving 14 bases between the germline ends. The germline V gene has CDR1 MDHEN and CDR2 SYDVKM. The CDR3 covers 12 residues. The CDR3 nucleotides are TGTGCCACCTCCCCAACAGGGAATGAGCAGTTCTTC. It codes for CATSPTGNEQFF.

This clone occurred once. The genes are TRBV4-1 and TRBJ2-2, with a weak D call TRBD1 (5 bases). V lost 4 bases and J lost 4, with 10 bases in between. Germline CDR1 reads MGHRA; CDR2 reads YSYEKL. This CDR3 comprises 14 residues. In nucleotides, the CDR3 is TGCGCCAGCAGCCTATCGACAGTCACCGGGGAGCTGTTTTTT. This codes for CASSLSTVTGELFF.

The table lists this clone with a few counts. This rearrangement joins TRBV6-6 to TRBJ1-3, with unresolved D. CDR3 length equals 12 residues. The germline V and J ends were trimmed by 8 bases and 4 bases, with 9 bases remaining between them. Germline V gene sequence: CDR1 MNHNY, CDR2 SVGAGI (reference sequence). The CDR3 sequence is CASGRRGNTIYF. CDR3 sequence (DNA): TGTGCCAGCGGACGGAGGGGAAACACCATATATTTT.

V usage is TRBV5-1 and J usage is TRBJ1-4; maybe TRBD1 (6 bases). Per the germline V gene, CDR1 is SGHRS and CDR2 is YFSETQ. CDR3 length: 17 residues. Trimming pared 4 bases from V and 1 base from J, leaving 17 bases between. The CDR3 DNA reads TGCGCCAGCAGCCCCGGACAGAGCACTCTAACTAATGAAAAACTGTTTTTT. Protein sequence: CASSPGQSTLTNEKLFF. Combining the CDR3 with reference TRBV5-1 and TRBJ1-4 gives the whole variable domain KAGVTQTPRYLIKTRGQQVTLSCSPISGHRSVSWYQQTPGQGLQFLFEYFSETQRNKGNFPGRFSGRQFSNSRSEMNVSTLELGDSALYLCASSPGQSTLTNEKLFFGSGTQLSVL.

In its sample, this clone was seen once. CDR3 protein: CASRGTEVGTEAFF. The CDR3 bases are TGTGCCAGCAGGGGTACAGAGGTTGGCACTGAAGCTTTCTTT. The chain employs TRBV2 and TRBJ1-1; D is unclear. The V end lost 6 bases, the J end lost 4 bases, and 15 bases lay between the germline ends. The CDR3 extends over 14 amino acids. The germline CDR1 and CDR2 sequences are SNHLY and FYNNEI.

V gene TRBV10-3 combines with J gene TRBJ2-2, with TRBD2 matching 7 bases. The ends lost 6 bases at V and 1 base at J; junction bases unmatched: 8. Germline CDR1 and CDR2: ENHRY and SYGVKD. The CDR3 is 16 residues long. CDR3 amino acids: CAIRPGLPLNTGELFF. In DNA form, the CDR3 reads TGTGCCATCAGGCCGGGACTACCACTGAACACCGGGGAGCTGTTTTTT.

This rearrangement joins TRBV6-4 to TRBJ1-6; 7 positions agree with TRBD1. This CDR3 spans 13 amino acids. V was clipped by 6 bases and J by 12 bases; unmatched bases: 8. The germline gives CDR1 MRHNA, CDR2 SNTAGT. In DNA, the CDR3 is TGTGCCAGCAGGGGACAGTCGACAGGACCCCTCCACTTT. Its translation: CASRGQSTGPLHF.

DNA for the CDR3: TGTGCCACGGTGTCCTACGAGCAGTACTTC. Translated, it gives CATVSYEQYF. The chain has TRBV6-1 and TRBJ2-7, with D hard to call. Germline lookup yields CDR1 MNHNS and CDR2 SASEGT. There are 10 residues in the CDR3. Trimming took off 10 bases at V and 1 base at J, with 5 bases between the two ends.

This chain uses TRBV5-1 with TRBJ1-4, with TRBD1 as a possible D gene (5 bases). This CDR3 is built from 14 residues. The germline gives CDR1 SGHRS, CDR2 YFSETQ. The ends were cut back, 4 bases at V and 3 bases at J, with 10 bases in the middle. This CDR3 reads CASSQGTANEKLFF. CDR3 nucleotides: TGCGCCAGCAGCCAAGGGACGGCTAATGAAAAACTGTTTTTT.